This T cell receptor (beta chain) appears in the sequencing data of a study of shared clonotypes between healthy human individuals. Clones were read by immunoSEQ multiplex PCR, and TCRdb kept only the in-frame ones, dropping some. The sample records 2 million to 2.5 million clones, about 92% being singletons. The germline V gene has CDR1 MDHEN and CDR2 SYDVKM. The CDR3 has 12 residues. Trimming pared 5 bases from V and 8 bases from J, leaving 12 bases between. Remarks on this clone: Other nucleotide sequences in the sample specify the same CDR3.

The sequencing sample was made of naive CD4+ T cells from PBMCs. Subset here: CD45RA+ positively selected. This chain connects TRBV28 to TRBJ1-2; no reliable D call. The source is a man younger than 30 in good health. Some clones in this sample may be carry-over from other donors' samples. CDR3 nucleotides: TGTGCCAGCAGTCTACGAATAGGAGGCTACACCTTC. Translation: CASSLRIGGYTF.